The TCR beta chain described here comes from a study of shared clonotypes between healthy human individuals. Study-level findings and limits: Only blood underwent sampling, and tissue repertoires likely differ. Sharing across four donors was highest in naive CD4 (roughly 5%) and lowest in memory CD8 (approximately 0.4%).

The deep-level immunoSEQ assay was used. The data were produced by immunoSEQ multiplex PCR, yet TCRdb's version contains in-frame clones alone and is incomplete. The table lists some 2,100,000 clones, about 93% of them singletons. Terminally differentiated effector memory CD45RA+ cells were left out of the naive CD8 fraction, which was CD45RO-negative and positively selected for CCR7. With respect to this clone: Antigen specificity is unknown.

This CDR3 is 13 amino acids long. Trimming pared 5 bases from V and 3 bases from J, leaving 11 bases between. CDR1 and CDR2 (germline): SGHAT, FQNNGV. Sequencing was carried out using naive CD8+ T cells from PBMCs. The source of this sequence is a man between 18 and 29 years old in good health. Some clones in this sample may be carry-over from other donors' samples. The chain employs TRBV11-2 and TRBJ2-7, with a possible D match to TRBD1 (6 bases). CDR3 residues: CASSGGQYYEQYF. The CDR3 nucleotides read TGTGCCAGCAGCGGGGGACAATACTACGAGCAGTACTTC.